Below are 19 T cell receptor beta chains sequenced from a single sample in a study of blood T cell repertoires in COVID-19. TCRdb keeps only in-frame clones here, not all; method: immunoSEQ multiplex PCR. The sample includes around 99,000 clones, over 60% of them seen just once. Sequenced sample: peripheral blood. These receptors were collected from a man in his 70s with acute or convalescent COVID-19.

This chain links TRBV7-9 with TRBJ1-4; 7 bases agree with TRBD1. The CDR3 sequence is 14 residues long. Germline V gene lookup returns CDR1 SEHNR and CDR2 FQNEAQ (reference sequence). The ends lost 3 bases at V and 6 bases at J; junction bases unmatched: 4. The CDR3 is CASSLGQIDEKLFF. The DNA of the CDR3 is TGTGCCAGCAGCTTGGGACAGATCGATGAAAAACTGTTTTTT.

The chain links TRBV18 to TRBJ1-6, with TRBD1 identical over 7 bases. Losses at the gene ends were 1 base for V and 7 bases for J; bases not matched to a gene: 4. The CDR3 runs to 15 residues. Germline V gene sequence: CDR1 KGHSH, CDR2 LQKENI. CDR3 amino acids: CASSPRQGRNSPLHF. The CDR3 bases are TGTGCCAGCTCACCACGACAGGGCCGGAATTCACCCCTCCACTTT.

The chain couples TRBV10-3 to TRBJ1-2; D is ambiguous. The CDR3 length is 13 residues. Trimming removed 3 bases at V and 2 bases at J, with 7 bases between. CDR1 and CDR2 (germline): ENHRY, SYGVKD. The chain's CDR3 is CAISDKENYGYTF. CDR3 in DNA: TGTGCCATCAGTGATAAGGAGAACTATGGCTACACCTTC.

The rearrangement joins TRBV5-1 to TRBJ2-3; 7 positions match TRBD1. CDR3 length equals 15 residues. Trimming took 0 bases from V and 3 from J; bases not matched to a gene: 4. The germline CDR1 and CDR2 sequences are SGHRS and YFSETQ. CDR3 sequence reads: CASSLAPGGTDTQYF. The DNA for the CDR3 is TGCGCCAGCAGCTTGGCCCCAGGGGGAACAGATACGCAGTATTTT.

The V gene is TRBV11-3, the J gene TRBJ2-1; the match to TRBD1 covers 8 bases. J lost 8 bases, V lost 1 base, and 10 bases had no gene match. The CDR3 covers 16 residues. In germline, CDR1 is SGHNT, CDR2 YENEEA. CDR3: CASSLVLTGVEDEQFF. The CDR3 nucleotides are TGTGCCAGCAGCTTAGTCTTGACAGGGGTTGAGGATGAGCAGTTCTTC.

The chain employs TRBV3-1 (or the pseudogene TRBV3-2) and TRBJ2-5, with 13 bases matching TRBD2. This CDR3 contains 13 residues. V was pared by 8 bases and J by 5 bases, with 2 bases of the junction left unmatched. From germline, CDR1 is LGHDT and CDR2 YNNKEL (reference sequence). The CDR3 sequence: CASSTSGGETQYF. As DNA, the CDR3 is TGTGCCAGCTCGACTAGCGGGGGGGAGACCCAGTACTTC.

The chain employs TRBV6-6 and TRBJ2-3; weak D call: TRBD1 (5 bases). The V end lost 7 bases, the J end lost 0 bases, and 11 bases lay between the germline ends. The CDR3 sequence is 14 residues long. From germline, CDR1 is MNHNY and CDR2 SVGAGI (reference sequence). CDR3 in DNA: TGTGCCAGCAAGGAAAGGGGTAGCACAGATACGCAGTATTTT. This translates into CASKERGSTDTQYF.

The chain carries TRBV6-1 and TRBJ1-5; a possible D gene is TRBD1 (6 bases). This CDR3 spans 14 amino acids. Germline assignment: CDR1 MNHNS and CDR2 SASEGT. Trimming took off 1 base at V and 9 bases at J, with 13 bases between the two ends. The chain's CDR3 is CASSEVGGQGPQHF. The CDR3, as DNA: TGTGCCAGCAGTGAAGTCGGGGGGCAGGGGCCCCAGCATTTT.

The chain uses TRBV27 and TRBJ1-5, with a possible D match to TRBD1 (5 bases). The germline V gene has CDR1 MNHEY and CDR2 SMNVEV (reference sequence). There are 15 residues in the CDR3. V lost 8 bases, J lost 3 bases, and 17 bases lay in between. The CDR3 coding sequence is TGTGCCAGCCGAAAAACAGGAGCTAACAATCAGCCCCAGCATTTT. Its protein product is CASRKTGANNQPQHF.

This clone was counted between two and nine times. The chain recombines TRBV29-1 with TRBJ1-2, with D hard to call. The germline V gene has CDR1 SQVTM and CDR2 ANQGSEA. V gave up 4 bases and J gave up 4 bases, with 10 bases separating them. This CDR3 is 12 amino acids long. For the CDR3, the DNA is TGCAGCGTTGGAGACGGGGTCTATGGCTACACCTTC. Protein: CSVGDGVYGYTF.

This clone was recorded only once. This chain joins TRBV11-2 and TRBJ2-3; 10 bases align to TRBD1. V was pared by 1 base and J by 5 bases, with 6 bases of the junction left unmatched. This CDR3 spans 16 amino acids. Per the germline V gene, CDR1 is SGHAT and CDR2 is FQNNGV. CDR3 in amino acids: CASSLGGTGAGDTQYF. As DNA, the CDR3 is TGTGCCAGCAGCTTAGGCGGGACAGGGGCCGGAGATACGCAGTATTTT.

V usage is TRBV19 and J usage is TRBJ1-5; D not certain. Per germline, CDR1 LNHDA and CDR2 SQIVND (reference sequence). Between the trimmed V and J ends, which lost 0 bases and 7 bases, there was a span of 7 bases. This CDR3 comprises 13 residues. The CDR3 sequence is CASSIDPGQPQHF. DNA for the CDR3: TGTGCCAGTAGTATAGATCCAGGCCAGCCCCAGCATTTT.

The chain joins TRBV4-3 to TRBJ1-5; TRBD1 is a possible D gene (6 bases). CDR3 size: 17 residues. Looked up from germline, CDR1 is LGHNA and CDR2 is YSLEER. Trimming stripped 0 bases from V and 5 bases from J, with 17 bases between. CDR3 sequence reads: CASSQDRGGGPHQPQHF. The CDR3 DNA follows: TGCGCCAGCAGCCAAGATCGAGGGGGTGGACCCCATCAGCCCCAGCATTTT.

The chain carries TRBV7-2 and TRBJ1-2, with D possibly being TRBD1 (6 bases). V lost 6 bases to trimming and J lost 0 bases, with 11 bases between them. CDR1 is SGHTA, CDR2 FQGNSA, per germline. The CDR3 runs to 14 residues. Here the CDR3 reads CASSPGQTNYGYTF. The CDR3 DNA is TGTGCCAGCAGTCCCGGACAGACTAACTATGGCTACACCTTC.

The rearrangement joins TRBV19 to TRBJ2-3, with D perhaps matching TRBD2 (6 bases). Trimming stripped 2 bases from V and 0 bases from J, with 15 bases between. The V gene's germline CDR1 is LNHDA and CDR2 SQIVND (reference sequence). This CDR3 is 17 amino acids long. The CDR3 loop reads CASSIRPSEISTDTQYF. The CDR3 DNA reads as TGTGCCAGTAGTATAAGGCCTAGCGAAATTAGCACAGATACGCAGTATTTT.

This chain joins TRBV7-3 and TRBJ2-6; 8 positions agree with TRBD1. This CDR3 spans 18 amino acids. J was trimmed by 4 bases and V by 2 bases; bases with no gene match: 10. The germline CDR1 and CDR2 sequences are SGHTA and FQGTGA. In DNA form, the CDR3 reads TGTGCCAGCAGCTTAGGGTTTGGCAGGGGGCGCGGGGCCAACGTCCTGACTTTC. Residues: CASSLGFGRGRGANVLTF.

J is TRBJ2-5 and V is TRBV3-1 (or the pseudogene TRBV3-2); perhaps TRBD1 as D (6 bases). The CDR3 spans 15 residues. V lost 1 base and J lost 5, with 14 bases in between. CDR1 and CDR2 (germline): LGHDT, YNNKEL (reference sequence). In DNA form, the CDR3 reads TGTGCCAGCAGCCAAGGTGTGGGGGCGACGGAGACCCAGTACTTC. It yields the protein CASSQGVGATETQYF.

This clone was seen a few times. The CDR3 DNA is TGTGCCAGTAGTTCGGACAGCGCTAGCACAGATACGCAGTATTTT. This encodes CASSSDSASTDTQYF. The chain employs TRBV19 and TRBJ2-3; TRBD1 is a possible D gene (6 bases). Germline-derived CDR1 and CDR2 are LNHDA and SQIVND (reference sequence). The CDR3 has 15 residues. V was shortened by 5 bases and J by 0 bases, with 12 bases between the two germline ends.

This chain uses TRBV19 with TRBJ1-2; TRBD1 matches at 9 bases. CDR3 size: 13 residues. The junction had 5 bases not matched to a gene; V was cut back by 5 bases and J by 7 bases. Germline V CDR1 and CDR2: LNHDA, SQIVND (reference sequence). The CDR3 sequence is CASSPGQGFGYTF. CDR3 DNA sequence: TGTGCCAGTAGTCCGGGACAGGGCTTTGGCTACACCTTC.